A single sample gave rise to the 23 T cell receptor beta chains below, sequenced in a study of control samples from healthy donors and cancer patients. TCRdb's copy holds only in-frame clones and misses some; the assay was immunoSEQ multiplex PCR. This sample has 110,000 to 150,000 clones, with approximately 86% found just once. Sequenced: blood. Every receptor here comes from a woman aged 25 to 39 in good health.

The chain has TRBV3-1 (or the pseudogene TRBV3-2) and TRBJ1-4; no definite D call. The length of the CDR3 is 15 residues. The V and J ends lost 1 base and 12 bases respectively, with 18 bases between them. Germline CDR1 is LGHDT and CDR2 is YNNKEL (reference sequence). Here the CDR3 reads CASSQVGVAIGELFF. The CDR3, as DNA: TGTGCCAGCAGCCAAGTCGGTGTAGCGATTGGGGAACTGTTTTTT.

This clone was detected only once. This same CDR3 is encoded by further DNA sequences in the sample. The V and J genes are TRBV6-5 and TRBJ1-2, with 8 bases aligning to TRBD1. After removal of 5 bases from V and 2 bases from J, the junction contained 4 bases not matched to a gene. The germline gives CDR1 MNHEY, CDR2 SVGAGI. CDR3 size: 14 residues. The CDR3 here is CASSTRQGNYGYTF. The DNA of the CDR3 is TGTGCCAGCAGTACCCGACAGGGGAACTATGGCTACACCTTC.

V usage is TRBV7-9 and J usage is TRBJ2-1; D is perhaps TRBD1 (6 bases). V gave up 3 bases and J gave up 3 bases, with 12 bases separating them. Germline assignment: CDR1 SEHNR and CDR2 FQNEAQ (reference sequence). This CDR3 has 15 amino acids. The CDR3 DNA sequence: TGTGCCAGCAGCTTGTTTACAGGGAACTACAATGAGCAGTTCTTC. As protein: CASSLFTGNYNEQFF.

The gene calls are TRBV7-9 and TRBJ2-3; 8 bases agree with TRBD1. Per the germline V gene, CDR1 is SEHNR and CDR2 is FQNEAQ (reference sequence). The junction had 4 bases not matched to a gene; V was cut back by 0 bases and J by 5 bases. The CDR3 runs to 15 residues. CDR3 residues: CASSLAQGARDTQYF. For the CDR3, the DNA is TGTGCCAGCAGCTTAGCCCAGGGGGCTAGAGATACGCAGTATTTT.

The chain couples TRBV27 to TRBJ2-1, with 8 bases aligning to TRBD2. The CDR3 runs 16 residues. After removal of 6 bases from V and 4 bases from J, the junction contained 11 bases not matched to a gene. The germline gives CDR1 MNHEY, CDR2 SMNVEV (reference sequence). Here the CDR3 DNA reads TGTGCCAGCAGGCCAGTACTAGCGGCACCTTACAATGAGCAGTTCTTC. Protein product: CASRPVLAAPYNEQFF.

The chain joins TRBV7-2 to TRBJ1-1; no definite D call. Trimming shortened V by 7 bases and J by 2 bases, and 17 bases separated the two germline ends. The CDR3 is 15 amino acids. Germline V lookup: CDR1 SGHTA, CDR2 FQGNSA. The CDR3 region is CASTLLGLGNTEAFF. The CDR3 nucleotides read TGTGCCAGCACCCTTCTCGGCCTTGGCAACACTGAAGCTTTCTTT.

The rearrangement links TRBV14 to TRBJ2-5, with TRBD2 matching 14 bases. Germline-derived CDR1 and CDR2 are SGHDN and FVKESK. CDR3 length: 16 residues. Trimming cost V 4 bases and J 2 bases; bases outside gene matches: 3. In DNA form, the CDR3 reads TGTGCCAGCAGCCGCCGACTAGCGGGAGGGCAAGAGACCCAGTACTTC. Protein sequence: CASSRRLAGGQETQYF.

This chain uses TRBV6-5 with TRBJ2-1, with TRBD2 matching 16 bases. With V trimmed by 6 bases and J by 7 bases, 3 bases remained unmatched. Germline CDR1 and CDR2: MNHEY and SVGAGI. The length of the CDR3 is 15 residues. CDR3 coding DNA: TGTGCCAGCAGGATGGGACTAGCGGGGGGGAATGAGCAGTTCTTC. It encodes CASRMGLAGGNEQFF.

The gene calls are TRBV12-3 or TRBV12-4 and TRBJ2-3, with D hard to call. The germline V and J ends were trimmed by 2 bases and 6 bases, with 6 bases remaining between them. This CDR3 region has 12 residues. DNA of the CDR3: TGTGCCAGCAGTTTATCGTCTGATACGCAGTATTTT. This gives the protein CASSLSSDTQYF.

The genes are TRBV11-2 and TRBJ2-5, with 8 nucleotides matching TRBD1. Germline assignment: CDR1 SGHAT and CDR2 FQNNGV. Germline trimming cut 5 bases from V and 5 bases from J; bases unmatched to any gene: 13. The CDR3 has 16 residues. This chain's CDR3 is CASSEAGQAQGETQYF. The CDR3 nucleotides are TGTGCCAGCAGCGAGGCGGGACAGGCCCAAGGGGAGACCCAGTACTTC.

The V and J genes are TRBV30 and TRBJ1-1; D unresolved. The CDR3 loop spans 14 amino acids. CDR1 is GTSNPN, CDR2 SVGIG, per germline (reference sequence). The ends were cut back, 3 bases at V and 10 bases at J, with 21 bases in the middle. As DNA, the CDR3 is TGTGCCTGGAGGGCCGGATCCTCGGGCGTTGCAGCTTTCTTT. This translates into CAWRAGSSGVAAFF.

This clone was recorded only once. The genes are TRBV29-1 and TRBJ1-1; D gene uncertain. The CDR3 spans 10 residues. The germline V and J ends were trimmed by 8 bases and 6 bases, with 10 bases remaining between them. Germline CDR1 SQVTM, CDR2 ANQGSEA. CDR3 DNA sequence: TGCAGCTATAGGGAGGCTGAAGCTTTCTTT. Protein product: CSYREAEAFF.

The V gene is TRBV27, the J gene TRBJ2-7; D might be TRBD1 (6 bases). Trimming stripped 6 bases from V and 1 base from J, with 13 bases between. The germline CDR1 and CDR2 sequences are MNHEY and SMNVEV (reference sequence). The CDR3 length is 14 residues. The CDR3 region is CASRTEGTSYEQYF. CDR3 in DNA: TGTGCCAGCAGGACCGAGGGGACATCCTACGAGCAGTACTTC.

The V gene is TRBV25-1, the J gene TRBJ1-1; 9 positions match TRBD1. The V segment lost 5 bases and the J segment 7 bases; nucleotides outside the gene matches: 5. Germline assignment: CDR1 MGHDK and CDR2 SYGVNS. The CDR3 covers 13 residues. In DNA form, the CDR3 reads TGTGCCAGCAGTTTGGGACAGGGTCTTGAAGCTTTCTTT. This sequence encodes CASSLGQGLEAFF.

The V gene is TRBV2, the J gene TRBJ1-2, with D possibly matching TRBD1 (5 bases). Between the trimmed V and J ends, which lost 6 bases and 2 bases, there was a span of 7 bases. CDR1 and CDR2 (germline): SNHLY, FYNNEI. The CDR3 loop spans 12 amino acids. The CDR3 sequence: CASRGVNYGYTF. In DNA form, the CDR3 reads TGTGCCAGCAGGGGGGTCAACTATGGCTACACCTTC.

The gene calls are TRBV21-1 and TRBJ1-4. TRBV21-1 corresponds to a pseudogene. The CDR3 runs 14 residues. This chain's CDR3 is CASSNRAINEKLFF. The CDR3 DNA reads TGTGCCAGCAGCAACCGGGCTATTAATGAAAAACTGTTTTTT.

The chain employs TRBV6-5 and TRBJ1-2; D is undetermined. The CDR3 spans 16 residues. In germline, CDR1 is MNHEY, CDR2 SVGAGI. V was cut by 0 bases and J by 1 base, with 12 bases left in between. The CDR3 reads CASSYSYSPINYGYTF. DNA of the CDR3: TGTGCCAGCAGTTACTCGTACTCGCCTATTAACTATGGCTACACCTTC.

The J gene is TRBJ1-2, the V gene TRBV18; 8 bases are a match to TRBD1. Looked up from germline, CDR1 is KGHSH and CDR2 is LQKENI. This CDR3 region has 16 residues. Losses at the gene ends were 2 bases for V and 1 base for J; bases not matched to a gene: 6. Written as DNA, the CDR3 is TGTGCCAGCTCACCAACCGGGACAGGAAATAACTATGGCTACACCTTC. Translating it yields CASSPTGTGNNYGYTF. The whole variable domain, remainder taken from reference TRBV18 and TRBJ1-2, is NAGVMQNPRHLVRRRGQEARLRCSPMKGHSHVYWYRQLPEEGLKFMVYLQKENIIDESGMPKERFSAEFPKEGPSILRIQQVVRGDSAAYFCASSPTGTGNNYGYTFGSGTRLTVV.

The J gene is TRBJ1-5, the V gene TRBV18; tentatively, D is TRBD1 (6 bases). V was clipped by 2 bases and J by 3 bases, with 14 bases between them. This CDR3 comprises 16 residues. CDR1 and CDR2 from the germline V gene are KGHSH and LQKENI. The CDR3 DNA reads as TGTGCCAGCTCACCAGTCCGGACAGAGAACAATCAGCCCCAGCATTTT. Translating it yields CASSPVRTENNQPQHF.

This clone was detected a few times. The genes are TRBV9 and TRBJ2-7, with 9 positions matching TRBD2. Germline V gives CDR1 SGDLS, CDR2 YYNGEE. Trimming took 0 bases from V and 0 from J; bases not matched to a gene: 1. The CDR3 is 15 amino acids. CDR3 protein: CASSVGGRASYEQYF. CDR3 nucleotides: TGTGCCAGCAGCGTAGGCGGGAGGGCCTCCTACGAGCAGTACTTC.

The CDR3 loop is CASSGTGGNSPLHF. CDR3 nucleotide sequence: TGTGCCAGCAGCGGGACAGGGGGTAATTCACCCCTCCACTTT. The chain combines TRBV28 with TRBJ1-6; 11 positions agree with TRBD1. Germline V gives CDR1 MDHEN, CDR2 SYDVKM. The CDR3 spans 14 residues. V shed 6 bases and J 6 bases; nucleotides not matched to a gene: 1.

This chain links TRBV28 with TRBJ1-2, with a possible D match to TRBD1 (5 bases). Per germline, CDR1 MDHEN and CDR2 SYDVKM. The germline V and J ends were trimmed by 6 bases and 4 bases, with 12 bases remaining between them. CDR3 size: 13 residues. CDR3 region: CASSAGRFYGYTF. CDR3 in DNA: TGTGCCAGCAGCGCGGGACGGTTCTATGGCTACACCTTC.

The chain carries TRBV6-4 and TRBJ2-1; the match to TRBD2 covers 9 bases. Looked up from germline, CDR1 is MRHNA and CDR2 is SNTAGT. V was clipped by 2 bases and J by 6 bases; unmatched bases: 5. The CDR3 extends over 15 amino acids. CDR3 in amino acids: CASSDTLAGTNEQFF. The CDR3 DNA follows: TGTGCCAGCAGTGACACTCTAGCGGGAACCAATGAGCAGTTCTTC.